This T cell receptor beta chain was obtained from a study of CD8 T cells in Susac syndrome. Whole-study results and caveats: An acknowledgment was made by the study that its TCR sequencing and HLA analysis involved relatively few individuals.

To note about this clonotype: The antigen is unknown.

Reverse transcription of about 0.45 to 1 ug RNA used random hexamers. TCRdb re-called the immunoSEQ multiplex PCR reads with MiXCR, one entry per CDR3 protein. The table has over 130,000 distinct CDR3 sequences, more than 85% seen once; the top ten hold 0.13% to 0.15%. Negative isolation yielded the CD8+ and CD4+ T cells, while FACS enriched the TEMRA cells. Sequenced input: CD4+ T cells from PBMCs. The receptor was isolated from a human donor with Susac syndrome.

DNA for the CDR3: TGTGCCAGCTTACTCGGGTTAACAGGGAATCAGCAGTTCTTC. Residues: CASLLGLTGNQQFF. J is TRBJ2-1 and V is TRBV2, with D tentatively TRBD1 (6 bases). V lost 8 bases to trimming and J lost 11 bases, with 22 bases between them. The CDR3 contains 14 residues. The germline gives CDR1 SNHLY, CDR2 FYNNEI.